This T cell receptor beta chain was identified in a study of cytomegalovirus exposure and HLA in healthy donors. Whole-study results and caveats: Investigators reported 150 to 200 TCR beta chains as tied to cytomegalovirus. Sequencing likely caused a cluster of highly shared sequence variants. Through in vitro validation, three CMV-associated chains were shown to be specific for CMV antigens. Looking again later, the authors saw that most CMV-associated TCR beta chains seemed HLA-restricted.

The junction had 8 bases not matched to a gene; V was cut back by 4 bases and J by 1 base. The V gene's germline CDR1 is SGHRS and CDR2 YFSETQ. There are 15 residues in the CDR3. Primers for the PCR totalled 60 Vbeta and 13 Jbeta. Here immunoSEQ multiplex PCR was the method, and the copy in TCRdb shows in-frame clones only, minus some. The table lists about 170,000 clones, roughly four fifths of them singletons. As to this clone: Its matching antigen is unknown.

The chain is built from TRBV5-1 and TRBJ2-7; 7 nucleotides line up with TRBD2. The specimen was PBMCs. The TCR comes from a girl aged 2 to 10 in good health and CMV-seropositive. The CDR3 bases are TGCGCCAGCAGCCCCCGCGGGAGAGGGTCCTACGAGCAGTACTTC. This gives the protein CASSPRGRGSYEQYF.